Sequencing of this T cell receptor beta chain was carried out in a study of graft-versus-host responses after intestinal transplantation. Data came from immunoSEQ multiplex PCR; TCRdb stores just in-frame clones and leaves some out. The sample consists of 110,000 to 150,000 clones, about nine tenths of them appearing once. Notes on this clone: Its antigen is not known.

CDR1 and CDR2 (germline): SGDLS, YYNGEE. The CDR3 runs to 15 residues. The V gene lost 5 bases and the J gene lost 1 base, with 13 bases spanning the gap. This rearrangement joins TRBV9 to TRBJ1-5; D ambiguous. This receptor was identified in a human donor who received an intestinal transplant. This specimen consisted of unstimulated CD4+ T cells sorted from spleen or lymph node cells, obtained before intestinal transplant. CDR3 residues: CASSVSGSSNQPQHF. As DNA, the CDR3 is TGTGCCAGCAGTGTGAGTGGGTCAAGCAATCAGCCCCAGCATTTT.